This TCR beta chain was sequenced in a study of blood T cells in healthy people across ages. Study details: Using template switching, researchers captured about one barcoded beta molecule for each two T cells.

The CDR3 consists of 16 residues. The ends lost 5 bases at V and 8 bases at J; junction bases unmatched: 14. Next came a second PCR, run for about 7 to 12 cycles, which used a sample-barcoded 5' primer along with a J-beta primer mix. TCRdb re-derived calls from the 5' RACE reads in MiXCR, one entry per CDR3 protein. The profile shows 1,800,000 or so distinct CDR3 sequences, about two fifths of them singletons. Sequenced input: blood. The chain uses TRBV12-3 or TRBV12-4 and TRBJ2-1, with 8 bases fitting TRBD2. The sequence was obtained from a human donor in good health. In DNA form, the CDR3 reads TGTGCCAGCAGTCCTCCGGGACTAGGGGGTTCCCATGAGCAGTTCTTC. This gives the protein CASSPPGLGGSHEQFF.